A single sample gave rise to the 19 T cell receptor beta chains below, sequenced in a study of OX40 agonist ivuxolimab in advanced cancers. Measured with immunoSEQ multiplex PCR; TCRdb has only the in-frame clones, and not every one. Of tens of thousands of clones listed, roughly 88% are singletons. The material was CD4+ or CD8+ T cells sorted from blood, obtained in a trial of the OX40 agonist ivuxolimab. The source of these receptors is an adult with an advanced solid tumor such as melanoma, head and neck, liver or kidney cancer.

The chain has TRBV5-1 and TRBJ2-1, with TRBD2 identical over 9 bases. Germline CDR1 reads SGHRS; CDR2 reads YFSETQ. The CDR3 extends over 15 amino acids. The V and J ends lost 0 bases and 8 bases, in that order; junction bases with no gene match: 6. DNA for the CDR3: TGCGCCAGCAGCTTGGGTAGCGGGAGAGGCCATGAGCAGTTCTTC. Translating it yields CASSLGSGRGHEQFF.

The gene calls are TRBV6-5 and TRBJ2-7, with 7 bases aligning to TRBD1. This CDR3 is built from 14 residues. V lost 10 bases to trimming and J lost 4 bases; unmatched junction nucleotides: 13. CDR1 MNHEY and CDR2 SVGAGI come from the germline V gene. The CDR3 reads CATSQGIGVYEQYF. In nucleotides, the CDR3 is TGTGCCACCTCACAGGGGATTGGAGTGTACGAGCAGTACTTC.

This chain joins TRBV28 and TRBJ2-5; D is possibly TRBD2 (5 bases). V was cut by 0 bases and J by 5 bases, with 16 bases left in between. The CDR3 is made up of 16 amino acids. Germline CDR1 and CDR2: MDHEN and SYDVKM. CDR3 sequence (DNA): TGTGCCAGCAGTTTATGGAGGGAAATATTGCGGGAGACCCAGTACTTC. Its protein product is CASSLWREILRETQYF. Full variable domain (rest looked up from reference TRBV28 and TRBJ2-5): DVKVTQSSRYLVKRTGEKVFLECVQDMDHENMFWYRQDPGLGLRLIYFSYDVKMKEKGDIPEGYSVSREKKERFSLILESASTNQTSMYLCASSLWREILRETQYFGPGTRLLVL.

This rearrangement joins TRBV28 to TRBJ2-7, with 7 bases matching TRBD2. This CDR3 contains 15 residues. Germline V gives CDR1 MDHEN, CDR2 SYDVKM. J gave up 4 bases and V 6 bases, and 12 bases lay outside the gene matches. The CDR3 loop reads CASRPQGGNRYEQYF. For the CDR3, the DNA is TGTGCCAGCAGACCCCAGGGAGGGAACAGGTACGAGCAGTACTTC.

A few counts support this clone. The chain couples TRBV7-2 to TRBJ2-3, with 7 bases aligning to TRBD2. The CDR3 sequence is 14 residues long. Germline values: CDR1 SGHTA, CDR2 FQGNSA. J was trimmed by 4 bases and V by 8 bases; bases with no gene match: 9. The CDR3 DNA is TGTGCCAGCCGGAAGGGCGGGAGCCCAGATACGCAGTATTTT. Its protein is CASRKGGSPDTQYF.

This clone was counted a few times. The chain links TRBV7-3 to TRBJ2-3; 13 positions agree with TRBD2. This CDR3 has 15 amino acids. Trimming cost V 5 bases and J 6 bases; bases outside gene matches: 5. Germline CDR1 is SGHTA and CDR2 is FQGTGA. This CDR3 is CASSLGLAGRDTQYF. The CDR3 nucleotides are TGTGCCAGCAGCCTGGGACTAGCGGGGCGTGATACGCAGTATTTT.

The chain uses TRBV28 and TRBJ1-4; no clear D gene. The V end lost 8 bases, the J end lost 3 bases, and 4 bases lay between the germline ends. Germline V gives CDR1 MDHEN, CDR2 SYDVKM. CDR3 size: 11 residues. For the CDR3, the DNA is TGTGCCAGCTTCTCTAATGAAAAACTGTTTTTT. It is translated as CASFSNEKLFF.

The chain couples TRBV29-1 to TRBJ2-7; D perhaps matches TRBD2 (6 bases). Germline-derived CDR1 and CDR2 are SQVTM and ANQGSEA. The CDR3 is 12 amino acids. V lost 5 bases, J lost 5 bases, and 13 bases lay in between. CDR3 nucleotides: TGCAGCGTTATTCGGACGGGAGACGAGCAGTACTTC. Protein: CSVIRTGDEQYF.

V usage is TRBV11-3 and J usage is TRBJ2-3; D not resolved. The germline V gene encodes CDR1 SGHNT and CDR2 YENEEA. V gave up 1 base and J gave up 6 bases, with 5 bases separating them. The CDR3 consists of 12 residues. As DNA, the CDR3 is TGTGCCAGCAGCTTAGTGGCGGATACGCAGTATTTT. As protein: CASSLVADTQYF.

The V and J genes are TRBV6-1 and TRBJ1-3; D gene ambiguous. This CDR3 has 16 amino acids. The ends were cut back, 2 bases at V and 4 bases at J, with 15 bases in the middle. In germline, CDR1 is MNHNS, CDR2 SASEGT. The CDR3 DNA sequence: TGTGCCAGCAGTGAACTTGCCCTTGCACCCGGAAACACCATATATTTT. As protein: CASSELALAPGNTIYF.

This clone is a singleton in its sample. The chain employs TRBV11-3 and TRBJ2-3; D not certain. Deletions cut 3 bases from V and 2 bases from J, with 12 bases between. CDR3 length: 15 residues. The germline gives CDR1 SGHNT, CDR2 YENEEA. CDR3 protein: CASSLGRTSTDTQYF. CDR3 DNA sequence: TGTGCCAGCAGCTTGGGCAGGACCTCCACAGATACGCAGTATTTT.

The chain recombines TRBV13 with TRBJ2-1, with D tentatively TRBD1 (6 bases). Germline V gene sequence: CDR1 PRHDT, CDR2 FYEKMQ (reference sequence). There are 16 residues in the CDR3. V dropped 5 bases and J dropped 7 bases, with 21 bases sitting between them. The DNA of the CDR3 is TGTGCCAGCAGCGCCACCGGGACCCTAAGGGGGAATGAGCAGTTCTTC. Translated, it gives CASSATGTLRGNEQFF.

The sample holds one count of this clone. The V call is TRBV28, the J call TRBJ2-2; no clear D. Per germline, CDR1 MDHEN and CDR2 SYDVKM. CDR3 size: 12 residues. V lost 4 bases and J 0 bases, leaving 0 bases between the germline ends. The CDR3 DNA reads TGTGCCAGCAGTTCGAACACCGGGGAGCTGTTTTTT. Translated, it gives CASSSNTGELFF.

The rearrangement links TRBV2 to TRBJ2-7, with D possibly being TRBD2 (5 bases). The CDR3 spans 15 residues. The V end lost 6 bases, the J end lost 1 base, and 16 bases lay between the germline ends. Germline CDR1 and CDR2: SNHLY and FYNNEI. The CDR3 sequence is CASRFSETPSYEQYF. The CDR3 DNA is TGTGCCAGCAGATTTAGCGAAACGCCGTCCTACGAGCAGTACTTC.

The V and J genes are TRBV6-5 and TRBJ1-1; D may be TRBD1 (5 bases). CDR3 length equals 15 residues. The ends were cut back, 3 bases at V and 2 bases at J, with 13 bases in the middle. Germline CDR1 and CDR2: MNHEY and SVGAGI. The CDR3 DNA reads TGTGCCAGCAGTTATGAGGGGTTACGAAACACTGAAGCTTTCTTT. This sequence encodes CASSYEGLRNTEAFF.

The gene calls are TRBV11-2 and TRBJ1-1, with D perhaps matching TRBD1 (5 bases). Germline V gives CDR1 SGHAT, CDR2 FQNNGV. The CDR3 runs to 15 residues. Trimming cost V 0 bases and J 1 base, with 9 bases left between them. The CDR3 nucleotides read TGTGCCAGCAGCTTAGAGGGGCAGAGGAACACTGAAGCTTTCTTT. The encoded protein is CASSLEGQRNTEAFF.

The sample holds a few counts of this clone. V is TRBV5-4 and J is TRBJ2-2, with no clear D. The V end was cut by 4 bases, the J end by 0 bases, with 7 bases between. CDR1 and CDR2 from the germline V gene are SGHNT and YYREEE (reference sequence). This CDR3 has 14 residues. CDR3 nucleotides: TGTGCCAGCAGCCTGAACTCGAACACCGGGGAGCTGTTTTTT. Translated, it gives CASSLNSNTGELFF.

This sequence joins TRBV28 and TRBJ2-5; 9 positions agree with TRBD1. This CDR3 has 15 residues. The ends lost 5 bases at V and 5 bases at J; junction bases unmatched: 9. CDR1 MDHEN and CDR2 SYDVKM come from the germline V gene. CDR3 amino acids: CASSLRQGGRETQYF. CDR3 bases: TGTGCCAGCAGTCTAAGACAGGGGGGGAGGGAGACCCAGTACTTC.

V is TRBV18 and J is TRBJ2-1, with TRBD2 matching 14 bases. V lost 0 bases and J lost 9; bases outside the gene matches: 4. CDR3 length: 16 residues. CDR1 is KGHSH, CDR2 LQKENI, per germline. CDR3: CASSPPGLAGVGEQFF. The CDR3 DNA follows: TGTGCCAGCTCACCACCGGGACTAGCGGGAGTGGGTGAGCAGTTCTTC.